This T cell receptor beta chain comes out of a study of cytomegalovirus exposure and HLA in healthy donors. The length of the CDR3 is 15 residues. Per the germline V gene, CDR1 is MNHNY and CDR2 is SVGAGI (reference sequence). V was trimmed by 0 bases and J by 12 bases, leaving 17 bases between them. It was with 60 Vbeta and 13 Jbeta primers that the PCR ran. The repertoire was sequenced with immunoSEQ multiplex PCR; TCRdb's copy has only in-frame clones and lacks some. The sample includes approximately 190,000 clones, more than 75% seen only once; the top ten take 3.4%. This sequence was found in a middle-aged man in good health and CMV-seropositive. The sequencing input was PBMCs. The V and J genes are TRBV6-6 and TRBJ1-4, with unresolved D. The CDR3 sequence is CASSYSRLLGDQLFF. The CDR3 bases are TGTGCCAGCAGTTACTCCCGACTCCTAGGTGATCAACTGTTTTTT.